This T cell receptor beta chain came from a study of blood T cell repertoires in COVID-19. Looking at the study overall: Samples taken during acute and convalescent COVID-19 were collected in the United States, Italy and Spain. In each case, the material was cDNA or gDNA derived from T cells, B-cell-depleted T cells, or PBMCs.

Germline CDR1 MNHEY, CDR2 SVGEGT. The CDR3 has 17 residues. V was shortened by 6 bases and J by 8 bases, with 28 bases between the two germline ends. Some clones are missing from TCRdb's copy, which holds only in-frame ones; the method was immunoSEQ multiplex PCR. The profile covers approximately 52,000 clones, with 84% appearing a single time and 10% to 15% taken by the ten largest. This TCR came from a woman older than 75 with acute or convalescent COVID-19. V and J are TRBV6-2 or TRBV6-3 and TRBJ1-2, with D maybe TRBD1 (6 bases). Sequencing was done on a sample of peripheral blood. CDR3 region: CASSPSLGQPGSRGYTF. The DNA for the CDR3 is TGTGCCAGCAGCCCTAGCCTCGGACAGCCTGGATCACGAGGCTACACCTTC.